This TCR beta chain is from a study of metastatic and nonmetastatic thyroid tumors (TCRdb year 2020). About the full investigation: For patients with malignant and with benign thyroid disease, the researchers compared repertoires between peripheral blood samples and tumor or nodule tissue samples. The study at large found these results: In both blood and tumor samples, TCR beta diversity was reported to be significantly higher in malignant tumors than in benign nodules.

The library was made by PCR. The instrument given in TCRdb is Illumina HiSeq 4000. High-throughput sequencing was used to profile the CDR3 region of the TCR beta-chain in every patient. The authors' analysis ran thus. Drawing on CDR3 differences between clinicopathological groups, the researchers built a classifier meant to tell apart patients with distant-metastatic papillary thyroid cancer. To measure repertoire diversity the researchers used the Shannon index, while the Morisita-Horn index served to gauge how similar the tumor and blood repertoires were. TCRdb trimmed public reads at Q25 via fastp, called clones via MiXCR and kept in-frame beta chains. The V and J calls here are based on TCRdb, not the publication. This sample has several thousand clones in its table, and around 25% of those were observed once. The ten most abundant clones make up approximately 16% of the sample. About this clone itself: There is no known antigen for this receptor. No base quality information exists; no much larger clone differs at one position.

Taken from the germline V gene, the CDR1 and CDR2 loops are SGHTA and FQGTGA. From the cysteine through the phenylalanine, the CDR3 covers 15 amino acids. Just CDR3 DNA is preserved here, 45 bases in frame from base 1. Clipping removes 4 bases from V and 7 bases from J, with 9 as the unmatched junction base count. No patient had received any treatment before thyroid surgery. Using T-cell receptor beta sequencing, the study looked back at clinical samples from patients collected from 2012 to 2018. Sequencing input: adjacent normal tissue. The clonotype was recovered from a female donor with papillary thyroid cancer or a benign thyroid nodule (not recorded which). Some clones in this sample may be carry-over from other donors' samples. The chain is encoded by TRBV7-3 joined to TRBJ2-3; the central 9 bases match TRBD2. The CDR3 loop reads CASSSHVAGVNTQYF. The DNA is as follows: TGTGCCAGCAGCTCCCACGTAGCGGGGGTCAATACGCAGTATTTT.